This TCR beta chain was captured in a study of a mutant IDH1 vaccine in newly diagnosed glioma. Remarks on this clone: What it binds is not known.

Time point noted: week 23, last vaccination. Doses consisted of 300 ug of mutant IDH1 20-mer peptide each, paired with topical imiquimod. Donors had new WHO grade 3 or 4 IDH1-mutant, ATRX-lost astrocytomas. Assay: immunoSEQ multiplex PCR; the TCRdb copy retains only in-frame clones and omits some. This table has 45,000 to 65,000 clones, roughly 81% appearing once. This CDR3 region has 15 residues. V lost 4 bases, J lost 8 bases, and 6 bases stayed unmatched. CDR1 is ENHRY and CDR2 is SYGVKD in the germline V gene. The chain joins TRBV10-3 to TRBJ2-2, with 11 bases aligning to TRBD1. This specimen consisted of PBMCs, obtained from a glioma patient whose treatment included an IDH1 peptide vaccine. This clonotype was obtained from a woman aged 40 to 55 with glioma. Some clones in this sample may be carry-over from other donors' samples. Here the CDR3 reads CAISGQDRGLGELFF. DNA of the CDR3: TGTGCCATCAGTGGGCAGGACAGGGGGCTGGGGGAGCTGTTTTTT.